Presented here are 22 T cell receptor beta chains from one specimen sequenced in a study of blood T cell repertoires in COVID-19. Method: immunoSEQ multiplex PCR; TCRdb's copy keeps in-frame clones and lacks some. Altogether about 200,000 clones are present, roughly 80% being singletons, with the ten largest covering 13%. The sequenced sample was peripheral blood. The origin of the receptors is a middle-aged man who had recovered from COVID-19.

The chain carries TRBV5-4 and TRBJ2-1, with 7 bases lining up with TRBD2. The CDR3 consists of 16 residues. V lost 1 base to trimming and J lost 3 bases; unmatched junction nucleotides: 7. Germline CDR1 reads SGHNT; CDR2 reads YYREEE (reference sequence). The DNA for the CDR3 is TGTGCCAGCAGCTTGTATGGCGGGAGTATCTACAATGAGCAGTTCTTC. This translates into CASSLYGGSIYNEQFF.

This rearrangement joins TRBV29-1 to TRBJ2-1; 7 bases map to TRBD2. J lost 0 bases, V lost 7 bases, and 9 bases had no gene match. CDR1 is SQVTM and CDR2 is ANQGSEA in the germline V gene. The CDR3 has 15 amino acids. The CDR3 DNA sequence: TGCAGCGCCGTAGCGGGCCTTAGCTCCTACAATGAGCAGTTCTTC. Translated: CSAVAGLSSYNEQFF.

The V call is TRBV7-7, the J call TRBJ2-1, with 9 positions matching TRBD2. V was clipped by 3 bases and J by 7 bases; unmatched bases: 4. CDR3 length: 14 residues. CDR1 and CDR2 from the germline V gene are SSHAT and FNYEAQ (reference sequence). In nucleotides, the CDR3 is TGTGCCAGCAGCTTGGGGACTAGCCCTAATGAGCAGTTCTTC. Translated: CASSLGTSPNEQFF.

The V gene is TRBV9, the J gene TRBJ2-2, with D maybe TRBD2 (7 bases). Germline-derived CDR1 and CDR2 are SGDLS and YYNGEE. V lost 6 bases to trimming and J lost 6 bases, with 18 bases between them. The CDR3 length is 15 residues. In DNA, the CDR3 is TGTGCCAGCACCCCGAGGGGGGGCCGGGCCGGGGAGCTGTTTTTT. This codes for CASTPRGGRAGELFF. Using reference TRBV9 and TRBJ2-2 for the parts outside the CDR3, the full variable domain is DSGVTQTPKHLITATGQRVTLRCSPRSGDLSVYWYQQSLDQGLQFLIQYYNGEERAKGNILERFSAQQFPDLHSELNLSSLELGDSALYFCASTPRGGRAGELFFGEGSRLTVL.

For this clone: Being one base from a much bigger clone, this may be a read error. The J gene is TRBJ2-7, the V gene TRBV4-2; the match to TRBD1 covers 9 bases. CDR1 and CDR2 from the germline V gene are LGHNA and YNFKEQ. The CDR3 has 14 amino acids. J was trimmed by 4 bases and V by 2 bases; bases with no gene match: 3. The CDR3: CASSQRQGGYEQYF. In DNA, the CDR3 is TGTGCCAGCAGCCAAAGACAGGGGGGGTACGAGCAGTACTTC.

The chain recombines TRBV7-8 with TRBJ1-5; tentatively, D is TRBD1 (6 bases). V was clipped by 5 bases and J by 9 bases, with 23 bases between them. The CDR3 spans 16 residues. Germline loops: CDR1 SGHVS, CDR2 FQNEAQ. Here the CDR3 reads CASSERLGTPVTPQHF. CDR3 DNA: TGTGCCAGCAGCGAACGACTCGGGACACCAGTTACGCCCCAGCATTTT.

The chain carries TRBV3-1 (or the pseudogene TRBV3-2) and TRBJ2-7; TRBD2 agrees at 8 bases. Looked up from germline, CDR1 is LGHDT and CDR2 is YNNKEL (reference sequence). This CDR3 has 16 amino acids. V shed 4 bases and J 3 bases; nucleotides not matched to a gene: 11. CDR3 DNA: TGTGCCAGCAGCCCCAGACGTAGCGGGAACAACTACGAGCAGTACTTC. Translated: CASSPRRSGNNYEQYF.

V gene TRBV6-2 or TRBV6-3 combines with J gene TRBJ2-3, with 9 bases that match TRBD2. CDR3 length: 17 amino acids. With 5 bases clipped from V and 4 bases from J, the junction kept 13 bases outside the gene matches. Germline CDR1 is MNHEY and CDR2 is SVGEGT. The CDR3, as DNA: TGTGCCAGCAGTGAGACTAGCGGCCTACGTATGCCAGATACGCAGTATTTT. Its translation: CASSETSGLRMPDTQYF.

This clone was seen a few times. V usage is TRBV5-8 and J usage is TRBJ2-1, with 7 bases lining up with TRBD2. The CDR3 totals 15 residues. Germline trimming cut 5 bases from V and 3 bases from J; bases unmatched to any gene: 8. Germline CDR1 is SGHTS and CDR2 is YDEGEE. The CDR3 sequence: CASRRDYGDYNEQFF. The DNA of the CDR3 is TGTGCCAGCAGACGGGACTACGGAGACTACAATGAGCAGTTCTTC.

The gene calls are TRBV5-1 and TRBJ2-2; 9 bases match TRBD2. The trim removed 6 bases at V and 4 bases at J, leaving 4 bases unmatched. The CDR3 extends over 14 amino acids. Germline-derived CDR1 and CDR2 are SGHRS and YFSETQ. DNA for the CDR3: TGCGCCAGCACGGCTAGCGGGATCACCGGGGAGCTGTTTTTT. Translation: CASTASGITGELFF.

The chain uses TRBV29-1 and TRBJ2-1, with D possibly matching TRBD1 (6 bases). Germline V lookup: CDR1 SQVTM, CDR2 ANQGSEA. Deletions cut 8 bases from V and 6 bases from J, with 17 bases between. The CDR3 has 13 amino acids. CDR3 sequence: CSSNTGYGNEQFF. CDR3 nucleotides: TGCAGCAGTAATACAGGGTATGGCAATGAGCAGTTCTTC.

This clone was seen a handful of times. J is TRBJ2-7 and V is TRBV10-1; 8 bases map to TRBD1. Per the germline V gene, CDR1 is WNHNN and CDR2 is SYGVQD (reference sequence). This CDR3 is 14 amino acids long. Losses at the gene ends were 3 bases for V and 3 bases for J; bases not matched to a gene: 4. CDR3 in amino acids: CASSDGTGFYEQYF. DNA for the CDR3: TGCGCCAGCAGTGACGGGACAGGATTCTACGAGCAGTACTTC.

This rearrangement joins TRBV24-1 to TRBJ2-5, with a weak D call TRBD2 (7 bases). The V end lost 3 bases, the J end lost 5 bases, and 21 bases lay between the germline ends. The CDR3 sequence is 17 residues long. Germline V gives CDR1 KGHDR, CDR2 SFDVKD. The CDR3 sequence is CATSDPAGGGLRETQYF. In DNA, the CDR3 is TGTGCCACCAGTGATCCGGCGGGCGGGGGCCTCCGGGAGACCCAGTACTTC.

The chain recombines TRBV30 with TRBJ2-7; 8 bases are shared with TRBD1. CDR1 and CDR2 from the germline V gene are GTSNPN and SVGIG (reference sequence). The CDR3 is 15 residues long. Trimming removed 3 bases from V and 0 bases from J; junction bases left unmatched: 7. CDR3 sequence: CAWSPRQGASYEQYF. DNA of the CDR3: TGTGCCTGGAGCCCCCGGCAGGGGGCCTCCTACGAGCAGTACTTC.

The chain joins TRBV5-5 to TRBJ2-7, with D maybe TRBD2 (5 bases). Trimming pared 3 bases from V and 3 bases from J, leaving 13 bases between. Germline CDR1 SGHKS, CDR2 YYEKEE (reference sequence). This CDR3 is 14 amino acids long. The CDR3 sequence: CASSSTTDFYEQYF. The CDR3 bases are TGTGCCAGCAGCTCGACGACGGACTTCTACGAGCAGTACTTC. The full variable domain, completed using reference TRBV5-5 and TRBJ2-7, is DAGVTQSPTHLIKTRGQQVTLRCSPISGHKSVSWYQQVLGQGPQFIFQYYEKEERGRGNFPDRFSARQFPNYSSELNVNALLLGDSALYLCASSSTTDFYEQYFGPGTRLTVT.

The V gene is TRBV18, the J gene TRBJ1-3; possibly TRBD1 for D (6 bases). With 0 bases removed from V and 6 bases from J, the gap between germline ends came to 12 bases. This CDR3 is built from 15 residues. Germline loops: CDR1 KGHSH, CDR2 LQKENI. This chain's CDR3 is CASSPPGARKNTIYF. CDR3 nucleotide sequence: TGTGCCAGCTCACCACCGGGGGCGCGAAAAAACACCATATATTTT.

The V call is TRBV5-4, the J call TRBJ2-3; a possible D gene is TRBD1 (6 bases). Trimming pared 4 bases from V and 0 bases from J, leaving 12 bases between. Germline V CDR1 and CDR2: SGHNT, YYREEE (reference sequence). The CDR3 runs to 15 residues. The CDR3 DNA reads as TGTGCCAGCAGCGCTGGACAGCTAAGCACAGATACGCAGTATTTT. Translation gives CASSAGQLSTDTQYF.

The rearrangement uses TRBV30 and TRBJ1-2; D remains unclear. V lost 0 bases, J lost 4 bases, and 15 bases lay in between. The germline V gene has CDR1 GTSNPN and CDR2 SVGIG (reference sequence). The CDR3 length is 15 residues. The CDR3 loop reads CAWSVLSNSFYGYTF. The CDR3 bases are TGTGCCTGGAGTGTACTCTCTAACAGTTTCTATGGCTACACCTTC.

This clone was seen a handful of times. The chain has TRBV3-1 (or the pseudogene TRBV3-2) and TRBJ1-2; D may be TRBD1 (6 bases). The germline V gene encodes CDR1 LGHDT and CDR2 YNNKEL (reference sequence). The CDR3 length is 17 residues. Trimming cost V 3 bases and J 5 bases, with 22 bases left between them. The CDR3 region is CASSHGQTLQRYYGYTF. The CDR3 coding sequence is TGTGCCAGCAGCCATGGACAGACCCTTCAGCGCTATTATGGCTACACCTTC.

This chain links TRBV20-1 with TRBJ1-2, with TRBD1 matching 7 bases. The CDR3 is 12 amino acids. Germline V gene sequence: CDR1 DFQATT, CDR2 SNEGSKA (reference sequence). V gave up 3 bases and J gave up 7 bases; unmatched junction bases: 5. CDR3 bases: TGCAGTGCTAGTAAGGGGGCGACTGGCTACACCTTC. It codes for CSASKGATGYTF.

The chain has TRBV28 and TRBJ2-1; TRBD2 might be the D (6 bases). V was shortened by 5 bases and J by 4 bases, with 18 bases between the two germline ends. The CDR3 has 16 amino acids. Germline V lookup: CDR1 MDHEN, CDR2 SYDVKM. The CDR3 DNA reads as TGTGCCAGCAGTCCGCGGGACGGAAGAGGATACAATGAGCAGTTCTTC. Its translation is CASSPRDGRGYNEQFF.

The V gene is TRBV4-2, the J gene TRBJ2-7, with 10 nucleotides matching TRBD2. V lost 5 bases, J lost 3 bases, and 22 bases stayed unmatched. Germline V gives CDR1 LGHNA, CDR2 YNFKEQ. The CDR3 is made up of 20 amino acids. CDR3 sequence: CASSVTSGTSAATRHYEQYF. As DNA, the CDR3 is TGTGCCAGCAGCGTAACTTCTGGGACTAGCGCCGCGACCCGCCACTACGAGCAGTACTTC.